This is a list of T cell receptor beta chains from one sample in a study of T cell responses to AZD1222 COVID-19 vaccine. TCRdb's copy holds only in-frame clones and misses some; the assay was immunoSEQ multiplex PCR. The table records 110,000 or so clones, about 91% of them present only once. The sequences come from peripheral blood, collected 28 days after the second AZD1222 dose. These receptors were taken from an adult who received the AZD1222 COVID-19 vaccine. CDR3s leave out the opening cysteine and the closing phenylalanine or tryptophan. Each record gives: V gene, J gene, CDR3 protein.

TRBV10-3	TRBJ1-5	AISESGGSNQPQH
TRBV6-5	TRBJ1-1	ASSLGAPSEAF
TRBV2	TRBJ1-6	ASSELGSPLH
TRBV6-5	TRBJ1-1	ASSYEGNTEAF
TRBV7-3	TRBJ1-1	ASSPHMNTEAF
TRBV6-2/TRBV6-3	TRBJ2-7	ASSYSGLRNYEQY
TRBV2	TRBJ1-1	ASSEPSAGKAEAF
TRBV6-5	TRBJ1-5	ASSRGARGNQPQH
TRBV6-4	TRBJ1-6	ASRQGSGSPLH
TRBV7-8	TRBJ1-3	ASSPGLQVGNTIY
TRBV19	TRBJ2-7	ASSIISQGSYEQY
TRBV29-1	TRBJ1-2	SVEEPSIYGYT
TRBV3-1/TRBV3-2	TRBJ2-7	ASSQDGGIQYEQY
TRBV19	TRBJ1-2	ASSPSGNYGYT
TRBV19	TRBJ1-2	ASRGQGARSGYT
TRBV4-2	TRBJ1-4	ASTGGRDEKLF